This TCR beta chain came from a study of cytomegalovirus exposure and HLA in healthy donors. CDR1 is SGHNT and CDR2 is YYREEE in the germline V gene (reference sequence). The CDR3 loop spans 15 amino acids. The V gene lost 0 bases and the J gene lost 0 bases, with 6 bases spanning the gap. A multiplex PCR was run with 60 Vbeta primers and 13 Jbeta primers. Measured with immunoSEQ multiplex PCR; TCRdb has only the in-frame clones, and not every one. The table lists tens of thousands of clones, roughly 77% of them singletons. The sample was PBMCs. This chain connects TRBV5-4 to TRBJ2-2, with D possibly being TRBD2 (6 bases). This receptor was identified in a human donor in good health. As DNA, the CDR3 is TGTGCCAGCAGCTTGGCGGGGGCGAACACCGGGGAGCTGTTTTTT. It translates to CASSLAGANTGELFF.